This T cell receptor beta chain was documented in a study of T cell changes during pregnancy in multiple sclerosis. This clone was recorded a few times. Germline values: CDR1 DFQATT, CDR2 SNEGSKA (reference sequence). CDR3 length: 11 residues. With 4 bases removed from V and 1 base from J, the gap between germline ends came to 4 bases. The protocol was immunoSEQ multiplex PCR, while the TCRdb copy is restricted to in-frame clones and leaves out a portion. The sample contains about 44,000 clones, around 90% of which appear only once. The V call is TRBV20-1, the J call TRBJ1-1; D is undetermined. Specimen: CD4+ T cells from peripheral blood mononuclear cells, collected before pregnancy. The TCR comes from a female donor with multiple sclerosis, enrolled in a pregnancy study. CDR3 sequence: CSAIRNTEAFF. Written as DNA, the CDR3 is TGCAGTGCTATCCGGAACACTGAAGCTTTCTTT.